The source of this TCR beta chain is a study of CD8+ T cells in alopecia areata. The CDR3 covers 11 residues. V lost 10 bases to trimming and J lost 8 bases, with 12 bases between them. Treatment defined: oral pan-JAK inhibitor, 5-10 mg twice daily. Reverse transcribed after extraction, RNA yielded cDNA as the sequencing template. The table came from immunoSEQ multiplex PCR; TCRdb's copy has only in-frame clones and leaves some out. The table has 200,000 to 250,000 clones, under 40% seen once. The sample was CD4+ T cells sorted from blood, taken around week 31, from a patient treated with tofacitinib. The source is a human donor with alopecia areata. The J gene is TRBJ1-5, the V gene TRBV23-1; D not resolved. TRBV23-1 is an open reading frame whose function is uncertain. CDR3 sequence reads: CATQKVEPQHF. Here the CDR3 DNA reads TGCGCCACCCAGAAAGTGGAGCCCCAGCATTTT.